These T cell receptor beta chains were read from a single sample in a study of OX40 agonist ivuxolimab in advanced cancers. The table came from immunoSEQ multiplex PCR; TCRdb's copy has only in-frame clones and leaves some out. This table holds 44,000 or so clones, around 80% found once. Here the sequenced sample was CD4+ or CD8+ T cells sorted from blood, taken in a trial of the OX40 agonist ivuxolimab. The receptors originated from an adult with an advanced solid tumor such as melanoma, head and neck, liver or kidney cancer. CDR3s include the opening cysteine and the closing phenylalanine or tryptophan. D genes are given only for firm matches. For some rows the clone size is stated as once, few or many, or as a class when expanded; others skip it.

abundance,j_gene,len,v_gene,d_gene,CDR3nt,CDR3aa
-,TRBJ2-7,12,TRBV5-6,-,TGTGCCAGCAGCCTACCTCTAAACGAGCAGTACTTC,CASSLPLNEQYF
once,TRBJ2-7,15,TRBV5-1,TRBD2,TGCGCCAGCAGCTTGGGTGGTAGCGGGTCGAGCGAGCAGTACTTC,CASSLGGSGSSEQYF
large,TRBJ1-1,11,TRBV27,-,TGTGCCAGCAGGGGGACTTCTGAAGCTTTCTTT,CASRGTSEAFF
-,TRBJ2-4,14,TRBV2,-,TGTGCCAGCAGTCCTACCCTAACCAAAAACATTCAGTACTTC,CASSPTLTKNIQYF
-,TRBJ2-1,12,TRBV9,-,TGTGCCAGCAGCTACGACAGAGATGAGCAGTTCTTC,CASSYDRDEQFF
-,TRBJ2-4,17,TRBV11-2,TRBD2,TGTGCCAGCAGCTTAGCCGGGGGAGGGATCGCCAAAAACATTCAGTACTTC,CASSLAGGGIAKNIQYF
-,TRBJ1-2,15,TRBV6-5,TRBD1,TGTGCCAGCAGTTACTCTTTCGGACAGGGAAGTGGCTACACCTTC,CASSYSFGQGSGYTF
-,TRBJ2-2,14,TRBV7-9,-,TGTGCCAGCAGCTTATTTGGAGGGTCCGGGGAGCTGTTTTTT,CASSLFGGSGELFF
-,TRBJ2-7,13,TRBV2,TRBD2,TGTGCCAGCAGAAGCGGGAGCTATTACGAGCAGTACTTC,CASRSGSYYEQYF
-,TRBJ2-3,14,TRBV19,TRBD2,TGTGCCAGTTCTAGCGGGCCTCGCACAGATACGCAGTATTTT,CASSSGPRTDTQYF
few,TRBJ2-2,13,TRBV6-6,-,TGTGCCAGCAAATTCAGCAACACCGGGGAGCTGTTTTTT,CASKFSNTGELFF
few,TRBJ2-7,13,TRBV19,-,TGTGCCAGTAGTATGGGCTTTTCCTACGAGCAGTACTTC,CASSMGFSYEQYF
-,TRBJ2-6,17,TRBV7-9,TRBD1,TGTGCCAGCACCCCTGGACAGGGGTTTTCTGGGGCCAACGTCCTGACTTTC,CASTPGQGFSGANVLTF
few,TRBJ2-7,14,TRBV4-1,-,TGTGCCAGCAGCCAAGACACCGACCTCTACGAGCAGTACTTC,CASSQDTDLYEQYF
-,TRBJ2-5,14,TRBV11-3,-,TGTGCCAGCAGCTTAGCGCAGGGATCGGGGACCCAGTACTTC,CASSLAQGSGTQYF
-,TRBJ1-5,15,TRBV5-1,-,TGCGCCAGCAGCTTGGATGGGGGGCATGATCAGCCCCAGCATTTT,CASSLDGGHDQPQHF
-,TRBJ2-1,12,TRBV5-6,TRBD2,TGTGCCAGCAGCCCAGCGGGAGGGCCTCAGTTCTTC,CASSPAGGPQFF
-,TRBJ2-5,14,TRBV29-1,-,TGCAGCGCCCTCCGGACAGGGCGGGGGGAGACCCAGTACTTC,CSALRTGRGETQYF
-,TRBJ2-6,15,TRBV7-2,-,TGTGCCAGCAGCTTGCTCGGGGCTGGGGCCAACGTCCTGACTTTC,CASSLLGAGANVLTF
few,TRBJ2-7,10,TRBV2,-,TGTGCCAGCAGTCCTAACGAGCAGTACTTC,CASSPNEQYF
-,TRBJ2-7,15,TRBV27,-,TGTGCCAGCAGTTTATCGGGCGTTTTTACCTACGAGCAGTACTTC,CASSLSGVFTYEQYF